This T cell receptor (beta chain) was captured in a study of blood T cell repertoires in COVID-19. In the study overall: T cells, B-cell-depleted T cells, or PBMCs provided the cDNA or gDNA that served as material.

There are 13 residues in the CDR3. V was clipped by 4 bases and J by 2 bases, with 8 bases between them. Looked up from germline, CDR1 is KGHSH and CDR2 is LQKENI. Sequencing used immunoSEQ multiplex PCR; TCRdb keeps in-frame clones, though not all of them. The data hold about 210,000 clones, with around 81% observed a single time. The specimen sequenced was peripheral blood. The clonotype comes from a human donor in a cohort sampled during active COVID-19. V gene TRBV18 combines with J gene TRBJ1-1, with D possibly TRBD1 on 5 matching bases. The CDR3 region is CASSLRENTEAFF. Written as DNA, the CDR3 is TGTGCCAGCTCACTCAGGGAAAACACTGAAGCTTTCTTT.